The T cell receptor (beta chain) described here comes from a study of CD8 T cells in ankylosing spondylitis (dated by TCRdb to about 2017). Regarding the complete study: T cell receptor beta repertoires were profiled in healthy donors and ankylosing spondylitis patients so that disease-linked TCR variants could be found. In total, the full study cohort was made up of some 110 healthy donors and 25 ankylosing spondylitis patients. Samples of peripheral blood were taken, and for ankylosing spondylitis patients, synovial fluid was collected as well. General findings and caveats noted by the study authors: The disease-linked clones were reported as significantly enriched in matched synovial fluid samples from ankylosing spondylitis patients. Blood from ankylosing spondylitis patients appeared to be characterized by a TCR beta motif composed of about eight highly homologous amino acid variants. Some TCR beta motif variants had previously been reported in synovial fluid and blood of reactive arthritis patients, which suggested common disease-initiation mechanisms. The disease-linked clones had a CD8+ phenotype and were found at relatively low frequencies in peripheral blood.

This clonotype showed up many times. Its antigen is currently not known. Base qualities are missing; no much larger clone stands one base away. Sequencing took place on an Illumina HiSeq 2500. Quantitative 5'-RACE with molecular barcodes was used to prepare TCR beta libraries. For the original study's pipeline: A new computational method based on a probabilistic model of VDJ rearrangement was used to identify disease-linked TCR variants. TCRdb reran the public reads through fastp at Q25 and MiXCR, keeping productive beta chains. Rows are unified per CDR3 protein, each entry keeping the most common DNA and genes. The V and J calls come from TCRdb's annotation, not from the publication. Present in this sample are about 200,000 distinct CDR3 sequences, 9.5% to 15% of which were seen just once. Approximately 15% of the sample rests with the top ten. V gives up 1 base and J gives up 4 bases, and the segment between their germline ends measures 17 bases. The CDR3 contains 17 residues, cysteine and phenylalanine counted. Only CDR3 DNA remains: 51 bases, in frame from the first base. The germline V gene sets CDR1 to SGHVS and CDR2 to FQNEAQ.

The rearrangement joined TRBV7-8 to TRBJ2-1, with no confident D gene call. The source is a male donor with ankylosing spondylitis or in good health (not recorded which). The sequenced material came from blood, either unsorted or a sorted T cell fraction (not recorded which). The sequenced DNA: TGTGCCAGCAGCTTAGTCTCGACACCGTCCTTATACAATGAGCAGTTCTTC. This codes for CASSLVSTPSLYNEQFF.